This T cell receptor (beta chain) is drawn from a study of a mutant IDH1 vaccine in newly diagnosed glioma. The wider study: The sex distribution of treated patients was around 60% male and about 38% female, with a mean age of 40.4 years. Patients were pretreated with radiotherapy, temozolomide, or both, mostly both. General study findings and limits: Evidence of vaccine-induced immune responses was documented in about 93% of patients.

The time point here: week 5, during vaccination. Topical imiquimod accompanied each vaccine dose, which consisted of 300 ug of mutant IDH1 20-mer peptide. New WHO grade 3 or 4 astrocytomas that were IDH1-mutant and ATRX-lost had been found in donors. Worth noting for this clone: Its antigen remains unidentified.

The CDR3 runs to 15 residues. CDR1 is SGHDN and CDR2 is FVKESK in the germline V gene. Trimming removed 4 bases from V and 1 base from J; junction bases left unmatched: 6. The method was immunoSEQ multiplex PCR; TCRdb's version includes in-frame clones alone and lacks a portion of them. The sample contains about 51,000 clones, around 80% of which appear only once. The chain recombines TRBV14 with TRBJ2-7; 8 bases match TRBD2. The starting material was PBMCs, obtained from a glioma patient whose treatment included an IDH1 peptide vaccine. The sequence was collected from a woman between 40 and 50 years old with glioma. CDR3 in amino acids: CASSRGGTRSYEQYF. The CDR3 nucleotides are TGTGCCAGCAGCCGGGGAGGGACTAGATCCTACGAGCAGTACTTC.